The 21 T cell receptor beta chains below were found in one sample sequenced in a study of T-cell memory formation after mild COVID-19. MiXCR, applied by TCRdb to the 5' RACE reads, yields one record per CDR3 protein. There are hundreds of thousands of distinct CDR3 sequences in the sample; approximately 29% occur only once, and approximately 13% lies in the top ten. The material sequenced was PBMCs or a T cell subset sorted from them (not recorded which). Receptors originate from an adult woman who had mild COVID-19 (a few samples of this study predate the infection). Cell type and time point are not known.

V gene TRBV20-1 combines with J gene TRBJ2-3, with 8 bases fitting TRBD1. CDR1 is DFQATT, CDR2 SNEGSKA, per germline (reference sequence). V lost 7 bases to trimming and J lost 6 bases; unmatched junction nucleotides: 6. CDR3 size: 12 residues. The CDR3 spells CSGKTGVDTQYF. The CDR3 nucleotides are TGCAGTGGCAAGACAGGGGTCGATACGCAGTATTTT.

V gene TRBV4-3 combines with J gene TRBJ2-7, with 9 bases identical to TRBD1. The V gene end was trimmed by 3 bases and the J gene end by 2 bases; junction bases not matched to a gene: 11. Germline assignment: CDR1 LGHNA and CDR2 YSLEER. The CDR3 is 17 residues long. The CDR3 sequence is CASSHLTRDRVPYEQYF. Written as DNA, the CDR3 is TGCGCCAGCAGCCACCTTACTCGGGACAGGGTCCCCTACGAGCAGTACTTC.

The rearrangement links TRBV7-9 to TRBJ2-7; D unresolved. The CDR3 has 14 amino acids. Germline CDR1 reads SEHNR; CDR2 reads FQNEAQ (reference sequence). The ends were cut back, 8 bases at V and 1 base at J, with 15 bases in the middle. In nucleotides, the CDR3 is TGTGCCAGCCGCGCTATGGGTACTTCCTACGAGCAGTACTTC. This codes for CASRAMGTSYEQYF.

The CDR3 sequence is CASSPGTDNEQFF. The CDR3 DNA sequence: TGTGCCAGCAGCCCCGGGACGGACAATGAGCAGTTCTTC. The chain uses TRBV9 and TRBJ2-1; D may be TRBD1 or TRBD2 (5 bases each). V was cut by 4 bases and J by 5 bases, with 10 bases left in between. The germline gives CDR1 SGDLS, CDR2 YYNGEE. The CDR3 length is 13 residues.

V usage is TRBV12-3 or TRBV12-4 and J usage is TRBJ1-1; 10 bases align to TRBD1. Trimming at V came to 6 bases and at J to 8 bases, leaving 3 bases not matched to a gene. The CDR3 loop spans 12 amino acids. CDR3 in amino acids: CASRGQGREAFF. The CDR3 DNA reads TGTGCCAGCAGGGGACAGGGGCGAGAAGCTTTCTTT.

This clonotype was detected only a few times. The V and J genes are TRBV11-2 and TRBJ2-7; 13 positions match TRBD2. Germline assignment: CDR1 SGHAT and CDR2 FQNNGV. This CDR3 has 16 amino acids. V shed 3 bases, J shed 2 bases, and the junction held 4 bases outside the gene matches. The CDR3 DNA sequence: TGTGCCAGCAGCTTCGAGACTAGCGGGGGGCCCTACGAGCAGTACTTC. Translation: CASSFETSGGPYEQYF.

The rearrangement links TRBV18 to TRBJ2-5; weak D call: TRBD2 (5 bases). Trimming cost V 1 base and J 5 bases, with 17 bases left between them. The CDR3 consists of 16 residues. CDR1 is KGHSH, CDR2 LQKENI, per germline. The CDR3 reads CASSPLGAGPLETQYF. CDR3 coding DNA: TGTGCCAGCTCACCACTCGGCGCGGGCCCTCTGGAGACCCAGTACTTC.

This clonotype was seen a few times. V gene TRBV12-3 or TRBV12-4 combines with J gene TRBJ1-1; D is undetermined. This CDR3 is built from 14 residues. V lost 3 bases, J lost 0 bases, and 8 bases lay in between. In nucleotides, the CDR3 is TGTGCCAGCAGTTTCTCGGGCATGAACACTGAAGCTTTCTTT. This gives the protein CASSFSGMNTEAFF.

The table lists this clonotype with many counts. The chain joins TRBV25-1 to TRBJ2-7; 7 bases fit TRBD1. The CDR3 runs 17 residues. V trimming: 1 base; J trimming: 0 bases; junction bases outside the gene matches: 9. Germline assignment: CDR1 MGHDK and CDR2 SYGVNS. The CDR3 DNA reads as TGTGCCAGCAGTGAATCGGGTGGGGCAGGGGGCTCCTACGAGCAGTACTTC. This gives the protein CASSESGGAGGSYEQYF.

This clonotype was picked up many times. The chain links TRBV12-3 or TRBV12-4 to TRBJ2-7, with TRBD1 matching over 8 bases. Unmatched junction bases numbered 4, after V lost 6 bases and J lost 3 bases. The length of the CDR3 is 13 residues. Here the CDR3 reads CASSRTGNYEQYF. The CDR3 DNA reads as TGTGCCAGCAGCCGGACAGGGAACTACGAGCAGTACTTC.

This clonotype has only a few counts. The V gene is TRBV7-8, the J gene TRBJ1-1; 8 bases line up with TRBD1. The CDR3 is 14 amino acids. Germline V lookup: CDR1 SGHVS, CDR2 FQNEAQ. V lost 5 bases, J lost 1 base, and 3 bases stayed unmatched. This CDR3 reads CASSKGTGNTEAFF. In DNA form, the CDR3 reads TGTGCCAGCAGCAAAGGGACAGGGAACACTGAAGCTTTCTTT.

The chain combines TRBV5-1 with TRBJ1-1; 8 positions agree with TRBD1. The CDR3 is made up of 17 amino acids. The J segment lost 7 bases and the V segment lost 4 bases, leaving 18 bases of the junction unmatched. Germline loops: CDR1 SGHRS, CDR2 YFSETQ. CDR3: CASSRLTSGGKRGEAFF. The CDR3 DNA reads TGCGCCAGCAGCCGACTAACCTCAGGGGGCAAAAGGGGTGAAGCTTTCTTT.

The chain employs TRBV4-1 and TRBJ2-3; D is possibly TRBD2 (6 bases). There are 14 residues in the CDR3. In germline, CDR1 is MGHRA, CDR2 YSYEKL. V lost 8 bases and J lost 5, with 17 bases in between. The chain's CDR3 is CASATGGTGDTQYF. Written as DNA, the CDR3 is TGCGCCAGCGCCACAGGAGGGACTGGAGATACGCAGTATTTT.

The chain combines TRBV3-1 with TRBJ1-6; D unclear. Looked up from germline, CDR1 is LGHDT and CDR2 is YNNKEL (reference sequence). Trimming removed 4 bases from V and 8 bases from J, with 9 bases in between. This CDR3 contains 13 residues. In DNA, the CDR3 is TGTGCCAGCAGCCGGAACGGGGATTCACCCCTCCACTTT. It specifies CASSRNGDSPLHF.

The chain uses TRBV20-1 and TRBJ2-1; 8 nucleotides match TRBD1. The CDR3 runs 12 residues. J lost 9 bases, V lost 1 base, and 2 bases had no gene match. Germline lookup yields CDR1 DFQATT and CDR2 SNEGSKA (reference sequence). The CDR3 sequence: CSARGQGIEQFF. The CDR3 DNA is TGCAGTGCTAGAGGACAGGGGATTGAGCAGTTCTTC.

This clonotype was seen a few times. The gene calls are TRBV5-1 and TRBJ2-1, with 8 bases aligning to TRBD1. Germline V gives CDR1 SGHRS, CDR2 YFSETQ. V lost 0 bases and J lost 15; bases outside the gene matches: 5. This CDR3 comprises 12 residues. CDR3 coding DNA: TGCGCCAGCAGCTTGGGAAACAGGGGGTTGTTCTTC. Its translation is CASSLGNRGLFF.

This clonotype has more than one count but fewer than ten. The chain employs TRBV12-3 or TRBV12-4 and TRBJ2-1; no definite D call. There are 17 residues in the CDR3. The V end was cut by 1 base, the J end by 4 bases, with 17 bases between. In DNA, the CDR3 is TGTGCCAGCAGTTTAGGGGTCCCCTCGCCTCCTTACAATGAGCAGTTCTTC. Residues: CASSLGVPSPPYNEQFF.

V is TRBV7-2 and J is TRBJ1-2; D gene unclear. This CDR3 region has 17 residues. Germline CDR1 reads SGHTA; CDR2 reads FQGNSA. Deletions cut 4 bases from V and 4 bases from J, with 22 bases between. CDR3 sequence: CASSSATLNSGPYGYTF. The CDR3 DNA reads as TGTGCCAGCAGCTCTGCCACGCTCAATTCGGGCCCCTATGGCTACACCTTC.

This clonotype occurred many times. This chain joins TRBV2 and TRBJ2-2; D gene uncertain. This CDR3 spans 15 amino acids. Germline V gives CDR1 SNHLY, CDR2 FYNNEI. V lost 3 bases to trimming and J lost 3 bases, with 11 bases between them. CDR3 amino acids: CASSDPTEYTGELFF. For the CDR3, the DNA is TGTGCCAGCAGTGATCCAACAGAATACACCGGGGAGCTGTTTTTT.

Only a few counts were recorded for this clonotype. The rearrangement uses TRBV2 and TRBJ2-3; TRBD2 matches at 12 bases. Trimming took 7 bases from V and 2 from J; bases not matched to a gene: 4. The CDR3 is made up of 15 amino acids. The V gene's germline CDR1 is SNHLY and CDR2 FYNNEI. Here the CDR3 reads CASTGTSGYTDTQYF. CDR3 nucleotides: TGTGCCAGCACCGGGACTAGCGGGTACACAGATACGCAGTATTTT.

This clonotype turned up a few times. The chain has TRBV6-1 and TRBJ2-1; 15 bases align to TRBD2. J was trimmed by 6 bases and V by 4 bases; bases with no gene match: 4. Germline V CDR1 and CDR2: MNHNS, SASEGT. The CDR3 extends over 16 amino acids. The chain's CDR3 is CASSGGLAGGGNEQFF. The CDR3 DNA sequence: TGTGCCAGCAGTGGGGGACTAGCGGGGGGAGGCAATGAGCAGTTCTTC.